This TCR beta chain derives from a study of T cell changes during pregnancy in multiple sclerosis. Data came from immunoSEQ multiplex PCR; TCRdb stores just in-frame clones and leaves some out. The sample records about 38,000 clones, about 90% being singletons. The germline V gene encodes CDR1 LGHNA and CDR2 YSLEER. The CDR3 has 17 residues. V lost 3 bases, J lost 6 bases, and 13 bases stayed unmatched. Source: CD4+ T cells from peripheral blood mononuclear cells, taken in the second trimester of pregnancy. The J gene is TRBJ1-4, the V gene TRBV4-3, with TRBD1 identical over 7 bases. The clonotype originates from a female donor with multiple sclerosis, enrolled in a pregnancy study. The CDR3 reads CASSHRPDRVMDEKLFF. DNA for the CDR3: TGCGCCAGCAGCCACCGCCCTGACAGGGTGATGGATGAAAAACTGTTTTTT.